This T cell receptor beta chain was recorded in a study of metastatic and nonmetastatic thyroid tumors. As for the study in general: Both malignant and benign thyroid patients supplied peripheral blood and tumor or nodule tissue samples, across which the repertoires of these patients were then compared. Findings of the study overall: When malignant thyroid tumors were compared with benign nodules, TCR beta diversity was reportedly significantly higher in the malignant tumors. This held in both blood and tumor samples.

TCRdb ran MiXCR on the PCR reads. The data show about 4,000 clones, 30% to 45% seen once. The CDR3 covers 13 residues. Germline-derived CDR1 and CDR2 are MNHNS and SASEGT. Thyroid surgery had not been preceded by any treatment in any patient. Concerning this clone itself: Its target is not known. A junction boundary mismatches the germline segment, possibly from a read error.

The sequence was collected from a male donor with papillary thyroid cancer or a benign thyroid nodule (not recorded which). Some clones in this sample may be carry-over from other donors' samples. The specimen sequenced was adjacent normal tissue. The chain carries TRBV6-1 and TRBJ1-2; D unresolved. CDR3 coding DNA: TGTGCCATCAGTGAAGCGGGTGGTTATGGCTACACCTTC. Its protein product is CAISEAGGYGYTF.